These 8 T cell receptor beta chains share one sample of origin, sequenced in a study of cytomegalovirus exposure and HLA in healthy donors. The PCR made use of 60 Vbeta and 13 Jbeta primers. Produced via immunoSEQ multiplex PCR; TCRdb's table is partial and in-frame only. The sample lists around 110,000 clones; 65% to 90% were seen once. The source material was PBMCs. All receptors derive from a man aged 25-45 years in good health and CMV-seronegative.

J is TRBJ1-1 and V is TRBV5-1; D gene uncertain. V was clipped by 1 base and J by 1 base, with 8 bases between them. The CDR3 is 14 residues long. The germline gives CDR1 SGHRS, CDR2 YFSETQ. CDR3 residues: CASSLFAENTEAFF. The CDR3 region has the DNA TGCGCCAGCAGCTTGTTTGCAGAGAACACTGAAGCTTTCTTT.

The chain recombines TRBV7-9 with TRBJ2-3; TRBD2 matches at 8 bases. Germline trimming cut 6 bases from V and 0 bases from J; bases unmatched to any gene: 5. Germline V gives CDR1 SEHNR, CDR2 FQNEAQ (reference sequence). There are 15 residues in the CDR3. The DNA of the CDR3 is TGTGCCAGCAGTGAGGGACTAGTGAGCACAGATACGCAGTATTTT. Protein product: CASSEGLVSTDTQYF.

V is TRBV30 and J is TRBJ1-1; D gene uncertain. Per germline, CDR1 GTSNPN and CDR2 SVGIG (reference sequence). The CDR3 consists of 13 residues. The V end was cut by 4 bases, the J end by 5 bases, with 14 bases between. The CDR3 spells CAWTGGGWTEAFF. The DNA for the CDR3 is TGTGCCTGGACTGGAGGAGGATGGACTGAAGCTTTCTTT.

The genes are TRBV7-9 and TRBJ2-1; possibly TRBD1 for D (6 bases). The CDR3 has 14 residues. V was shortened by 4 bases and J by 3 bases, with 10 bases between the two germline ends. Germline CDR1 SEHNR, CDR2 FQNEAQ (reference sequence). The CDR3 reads CASSSGEYYNEQFF. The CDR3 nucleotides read TGTGCCAGCAGCTCAGGGGAATACTACAATGAGCAGTTCTTC.

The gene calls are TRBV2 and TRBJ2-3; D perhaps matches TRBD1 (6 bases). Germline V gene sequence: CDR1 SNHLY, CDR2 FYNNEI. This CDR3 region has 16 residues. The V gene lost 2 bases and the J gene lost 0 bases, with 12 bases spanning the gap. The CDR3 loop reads CASSETTGKSTDTQYF. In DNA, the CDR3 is TGTGCCAGCAGTGAAACGACAGGAAAGAGCACAGATACGCAGTATTTT.

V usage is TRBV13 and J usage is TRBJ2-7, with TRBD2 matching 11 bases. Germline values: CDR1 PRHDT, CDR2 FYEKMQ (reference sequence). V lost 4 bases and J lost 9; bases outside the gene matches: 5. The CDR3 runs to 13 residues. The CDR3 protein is CASSSRLAGWQYF. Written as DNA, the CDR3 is TGTGCCAGCAGCTCGCGACTAGCGGGGTGGCAGTACTTC.

The CDR3 region is CASSSGQGVEKLFF. The DNA for the CDR3 is TGTGCCAGCAGTTCGGGACAGGGTGTGGAAAAACTGTTTTTT. The chain uses TRBV6-6 and TRBJ1-4; 9 nucleotides match TRBD1. With V trimmed by 4 bases and J by 8 bases, 5 bases remained unmatched. The CDR3 spans 14 residues. Looked up from germline, CDR1 is MNHNY and CDR2 is SVGAGI (reference sequence).

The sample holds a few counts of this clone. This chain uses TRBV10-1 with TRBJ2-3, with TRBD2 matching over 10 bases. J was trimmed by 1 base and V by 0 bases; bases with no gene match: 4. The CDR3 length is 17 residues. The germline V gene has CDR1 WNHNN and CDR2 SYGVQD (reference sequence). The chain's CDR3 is CASSESPSGGGTDTQYF. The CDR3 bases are TGCGCCAGCAGTGAGTCGCCTAGCGGGGGAGGCACAGATACGCAGTATTTT.